The 32 T cell receptor beta chains below were found in one sample sequenced in a study of identifying expanded T cells in peripheral blood. The repertoire was sequenced with immunoSEQ multiplex PCR; TCRdb's copy has only in-frame clones and lacks some. The data show over 85,000 clones, approximately 89% seen once. The sequencing sample was made of blood. These receptors were taken from a person between 18 and 69 years old in good health.

The chain combines TRBV28 with TRBJ2-6; a possible D gene is TRBD1 (6 bases). CDR1 MDHEN and CDR2 SYDVKM come from the germline V gene. This CDR3 comprises 17 residues. V lost 6 bases and J lost 0, with 15 bases in between. This CDR3 reads CASRLSSGASGANVLTF. For the CDR3, the DNA is TGTGCCAGCAGACTAAGTTCAGGGGCCTCTGGGGCCAACGTCCTGACTTTC.

The rearrangement joins TRBV6-5 to TRBJ1-3, with D possibly TRBD1 on 5 matching bases. The CDR3 totals 13 residues. Germline V gene sequence: CDR1 MNHEY, CDR2 SVGAGI. Between the trimmed V and J ends, which lost 8 bases and 0 bases, there was a span of 8 bases. The CDR3 DNA reads as TGTGCCAGCCGGGGCTCCTCTGGAAACACCATATATTTT. This sequence encodes CASRGSSGNTIYF.

V and J are TRBV6-1 and TRBJ2-5; D unresolved. V was trimmed by 3 bases and J by 5 bases, leaving 13 bases between them. The CDR3 runs to 14 residues. Looked up from germline, CDR1 is MNHNS and CDR2 is SASEGT. In DNA, the CDR3 is TGTGCCAGCAGTGATCCCGGGTTCGGGGAGACCCAGTACTTC. Amino acid sequence: CASSDPGFGETQYF.

The chain carries TRBV6-5 and TRBJ1-4; D possibly corresponds to TRBD1 (6 bases). The CDR3 runs to 15 residues. Germline V gene data show CDR1 as MNHEY and CDR2 as SVGAGI. Trimming cost V 5 bases and J 5 bases, with 15 bases left between them. In DNA form, the CDR3 reads TGTGCCAGCAGTCCGCTACAGGGAACAAATGAAAAACTGTTTTTT. This translates into CASSPLQGTNEKLFF.

The chain recombines TRBV11-3 with TRBJ1-1; 8 nucleotides line up with TRBD1. CDR1 and CDR2 (germline): SGHNT, YENEEA. The CDR3 contains 12 residues. The trim removed 4 bases at V and 5 bases at J, leaving 0 bases unmatched. The DNA for the CDR3 is TGTGCCAGCAGCTACAGGGGGACTGAAGCTTTCTTT. This gives the protein CASSYRGTEAFF.

This clone was seen a few times. The chain combines TRBV27 with TRBJ1-6; TRBD1 might be the D (5 bases). Trimming removed 6 bases from V and 11 bases from J, with 11 bases in between. CDR3 length: 12 amino acids. Germline CDR1 reads MNHEY; CDR2 reads SMNVEV (reference sequence). CDR3 in DNA: TGTGCCAGCAGGGGGCCTACCGCACCCCTCCACTTT. This encodes CASRGPTAPLHF.

This clone was observed a handful of times. The chain combines TRBV18 with TRBJ1-2, with 10 bases that match TRBD1. V shed 6 bases and J 3 bases; nucleotides not matched to a gene: 4. In germline, CDR1 is KGHSH, CDR2 LQKENI. The CDR3 spans 14 residues. The CDR3 reads CASSPGTGDYGYTF. The CDR3 nucleotides are TGTGCCAGCTCCCCCGGGACAGGGGACTATGGCTACACCTTC.

The chain uses TRBV6-5 and TRBJ2-3; D is unclear. From germline, CDR1 is MNHEY and CDR2 SVGAGI. The V and J ends lost 0 bases and 3 bases respectively, with 10 bases between them. The CDR3 length is 15 residues. The CDR3 region has the DNA TGTGCCAGCAGTTACTCGCACCCTCGAACAGATACGCAGTATTTT. Its translation is CASSYSHPRTDTQYF.

The V call is TRBV28, the J call TRBJ1-1; 9 bases map to TRBD1. The V gene's germline CDR1 is MDHEN and CDR2 SYDVKM. This CDR3 contains 14 residues. The V gene end was trimmed by 6 bases and the J gene end by 8 bases; junction bases not matched to a gene: 10. CDR3 amino acids: CASSPGDREGEAFF. In nucleotides, the CDR3 is TGTGCCAGCAGCCCAGGGGACAGGGAGGGGGAAGCTTTCTTT. Variable domain in full (rest from reference TRBV28 and TRBJ1-1): DVKVTQSSRYLVKRTGEKVFLECVQDMDHENMFWYRQDPGLGLRLIYFSYDVKMKEKGDIPEGYSVSREKKERFSLILESASTNQTSMYLCASSPGDREGEAFFGQGTRLTVV.

Turning to this clone: No DNA is shown, since the ends of the CDR3 on it are uncertain; the CDR3 is the one TCRdb lists. The chain couples TRBV19 to TRBJ1-5. A total of 14 residues make up the CDR3, ends included. Germline V gene sequence: CDR1 LNHDA, CDR2 SQIVND (reference sequence). The CDR3 here is CASFGPGRNQPQHF.

In its sample, this clone was seen a few times. The chain joins TRBV18 to TRBJ2-7; 10 bases align to TRBD2. The V gene's germline CDR1 is KGHSH and CDR2 LQKENI. Trimming at V came to 6 bases and at J to 6 bases, leaving 14 bases not matched to a gene. This CDR3 has 16 amino acids. CDR3 bases: TGTGCCAGCTCCGCTACTAGCGGGGCCATTCCACTCGAGCAGTACTTC. Translation: CASSATSGAIPLEQYF.

The chain employs TRBV6-4 and TRBJ1-1; D is possibly TRBD1 (5 bases). The CDR3 covers 15 residues. Germline CDR1 is MRHNA and CDR2 is SNTAGT. V was shortened by 0 bases and J by 1 base, with 9 bases between the two germline ends. CDR3: CASSDSGDENTEAFF. The CDR3 DNA is TGTGCCAGCAGTGACTCGGGGGATGAGAACACTGAAGCTTTCTTT.

This rearrangement joins TRBV7-2 to TRBJ2-1; 10 nucleotides line up with TRBD2. Germline V gene data show CDR1 as SGHTA and CDR2 as FQGNSA. After removal of 5 bases from V and 10 bases from J, the junction contained 8 bases not matched to a gene. The CDR3 extends over 14 amino acids. The CDR3 sequence: CASSPGLAGEEQFF. For the CDR3, the DNA is TGTGCCAGCAGCCCCGGGCTAGCGGGGGAGGAGCAGTTCTTC.

This chain connects TRBV29-1 to TRBJ2-2; D tentatively reads TRBD1 or TRBD2 (5 bases each). Germline CDR1 and CDR2: SQVTM and ANQGSEA. The CDR3 runs to 15 residues. With 6 bases removed from V and 1 base from J, the gap between germline ends came to 15 bases. DNA of the CDR3: TGCAGCGTGCGCCCTGGGACGGGGAACACCGGGGAGCTGTTTTTT. Its translation is CSVRPGTGNTGELFF.

J is TRBJ2-5 and V is TRBV5-1; TRBD2 might be the D (6 bases). CDR3 length: 14 residues. Germline assignment: CDR1 SGHRS and CDR2 YFSETQ. The V end was cut by 4 bases, the J end by 5 bases, with 15 bases between. This CDR3 reads CASSPTGGVETQYF. The DNA for the CDR3 is TGCGCCAGCAGCCCCACCGGAGGGGTGGAGACCCAGTACTTC.

The V call is TRBV20-1, the J call TRBJ2-1; D remains unclear. Deletions cut 6 bases from V and 5 bases from J, with 5 bases between. Germline assignment: CDR1 DFQATT and CDR2 SNEGSKA (reference sequence). The CDR3 runs 10 residues. CDR3: CSALHNEQFF. CDR3 nucleotides: TGCAGTGCACTACACAATGAGCAGTTCTTC.

V usage is TRBV2 and J usage is TRBJ1-4; D not certain. Germline V CDR1 and CDR2: SNHLY, FYNNEI. V lost 2 bases and J lost 0, with 16 bases in between. The CDR3 contains 18 residues. The CDR3 region is CASSETLLLIATNEKLFF. For the CDR3, the DNA is TGTGCCAGCAGTGAAACCCTTCTACTCATTGCAACTAATGAAAAACTGTTTTTT.

The chain combines TRBV28 with TRBJ2-5; D is possibly TRBD1 (6 bases). This CDR3 is built from 15 residues. The V end was cut by 3 bases, the J end by 5 bases, with 16 bases between. From germline, CDR1 is MDHEN and CDR2 SYDVKM. The DNA of the CDR3 is TGTGCCAGCAGTTTGCCTACAGGGCCCGGGGAGACCCAGTACTTC. It encodes CASSLPTGPGETQYF.

In this sample, this clone turned up a few times. CDR3 coding DNA: TGTGCCAGTACAACCGGGAGTGGAAACACCATATATTTT. Amino acid sequence: CASTTGSGNTIYF. V gene TRBV19 combines with J gene TRBJ1-3, with D uncertain. CDR1 is LNHDA, CDR2 SQIVND, per germline (reference sequence). The V end was cut by 7 bases, the J end by 3 bases, with 10 bases between. This CDR3 contains 13 residues.

The V call is TRBV27, the J call TRBJ1-6; maybe TRBD1 (5 bases). CDR3 length: 15 amino acids. Germline V gives CDR1 MNHEY, CDR2 SMNVEV (reference sequence). The V gene lost 8 bases and the J gene lost 5 bases, with 16 bases spanning the gap. The CDR3 nucleotides read TGTGCCAGCGGTACAGTCAGGGCCAATAATTCACCCCTCCACTTT. This codes for CASGTVRANNSPLHF.

This chain joins TRBV7-8 and TRBJ1-5; maybe TRBD1 (6 bases). The V gene lost 5 bases and the J gene lost 4 bases, with 18 bases spanning the gap. CDR3 length: 16 amino acids. Per the germline V gene, CDR1 is SGHVS and CDR2 is FQNEAQ. The CDR3 sequence is CASSKPGAGVNQPQHF. CDR3 nucleotide sequence: TGTGCCAGCAGCAAACCCGGGGCAGGGGTAAATCAGCCCCAGCATTTT.

This clone has a handful of counts. The rearrangement joins TRBV19 to TRBJ1-3, with a weak D call TRBD1 (6 bases). V gave up 7 bases and J gave up 0 bases, with 10 bases separating them. The CDR3 has 14 residues. Germline CDR1 LNHDA, CDR2 SQIVND (reference sequence). CDR3 residues: CASTGGDSGNTIYF. The CDR3 DNA sequence: TGTGCCAGTACGGGGGGCGACTCTGGAAACACCATATATTTT.

This rearrangement joins TRBV6-5 to TRBJ1-1, with 7 positions matching TRBD1. J was trimmed by 1 base and V by 2 bases; bases with no gene match: 7. Germline CDR1 and CDR2: MNHEY and SVGAGI. The CDR3 is 16 amino acids. CDR3 sequence reads: CASSYTRGERNTEAFF. CDR3 in DNA: TGTGCCAGCAGTTACACCAGGGGGGAAAGGAACACTGAAGCTTTCTTT.

The chain recombines TRBV4-2 with TRBJ1-2; tentative D call: TRBD1 (5 bases). The V gene lost 0 bases and the J gene lost 4 bases, with 12 bases spanning the gap. The CDR3 has 15 residues. Per the germline V gene, CDR1 is LGHNA and CDR2 is YNFKEQ. The CDR3 reads CASSQDGGEVYGYTF. The CDR3 bases are TGTGCCAGCAGCCAAGATGGAGGGGAGGTCTATGGCTACACCTTC.

The chain employs TRBV6-5 and TRBJ1-5; 9 nucleotides line up with TRBD1. The CDR3 is made up of 14 amino acids. Germline V lookup: CDR1 MNHEY, CDR2 SVGAGI. J lost 7 bases, V lost 6 bases, and 7 bases had no gene match. The CDR3 DNA reads TGTGCCAGCAGCCCTGGGACAGGGAGACAGCCCCAGCATTTT. This encodes CASSPGTGRQPQHF.

The DNA of the CDR3 is TGCAGCGTTGTCAGGGTAGGAAGCACAGATACGCAGTATTTT. The encoded protein is CSVVRVGSTDTQYF. The chain has TRBV29-1 and TRBJ2-3, with D possibly matching TRBD1 (5 bases). CDR3 length: 14 amino acids. V lost 4 bases to trimming and J lost 0 bases, with 11 bases between them. Germline V CDR1 and CDR2: SQVTM, ANQGSEA.

The chain links TRBV5-1 to TRBJ2-3, with D tentatively TRBD1 or TRBD2 (6 bases each). With 2 bases removed from V and 3 bases from J, the gap between germline ends came to 13 bases. In germline, CDR1 is SGHRS, CDR2 YFSETQ. The CDR3 sequence is 15 residues long. The CDR3 protein is CASSLLRGRTDTQYF. The CDR3 region has the DNA TGCGCCAGCAGCTTATTGAGGGGGAGGACAGATACGCAGTATTTT.

CDR3 sequence: CASSPGRGNYGYTF. The DNA of the CDR3 is TGTGCCAGCTCCCCAGGCCGAGGGAACTATGGCTACACCTTC. The chain links TRBV18 to TRBJ1-2; D unclear. This CDR3 has 14 residues. Germline CDR1 and CDR2: KGHSH and LQKENI. Trimming stripped 6 bases from V and 2 bases from J, with 13 bases between.

This chain uses TRBV20-1 with TRBJ2-7; no clear D. V was cut by 3 bases and J by 6 bases, with 6 bases left in between. CDR1 is DFQATT, CDR2 SNEGSKA, per germline (reference sequence). CDR3 length: 10 residues. The CDR3 spells CSASKGEQYF. The CDR3 DNA reads as TGCAGTGCTAGCAAGGGCGAGCAGTACTTC.

The chain links TRBV19 to TRBJ1-2, with D unclear. Trimming shortened V by 7 bases and J by 0 bases, and 15 bases separated the two germline ends. In germline, CDR1 is LNHDA, CDR2 SQIVND (reference sequence). The CDR3 has 15 residues. CDR3: CASTPGGKANYGYTF. As DNA, the CDR3 is TGTGCCAGTACCCCCGGAGGGAAAGCTAACTATGGCTACACCTTC.

J is TRBJ1-5 and V is TRBV28; no definite D call. From germline, CDR1 is MDHEN and CDR2 SYDVKM. The CDR3 is 15 amino acids. Between the trimmed V and J ends, which lost 2 bases and 4 bases, there was a span of 12 bases. The CDR3 bases are TGTGCCAGCAGTTTAGCAGTAACGCGGAATCAGCCCCAGCATTTT. Translation gives CASSLAVTRNQPQHF.

The rearrangement uses TRBV5-1 and TRBJ2-3; a possible D gene is TRBD2 (5 bases). From germline, CDR1 is SGHRS and CDR2 YFSETQ. V lost 4 bases and J lost 0, with 15 bases in between. CDR3 length: 16 residues. The CDR3 DNA reads TGCGCCAGCAGCCCGGCGCAGACTACTAGCACAGATACGCAGTATTTT. Protein product: CASSPAQTTSTDTQYF. The whole variable domain, filled in from reference TRBV5-1 and TRBJ2-3, reads KAGVTQTPRYLIKTRGQQVTLSCSPISGHRSVSWYQQTPGQGLQFLFEYFSETQRNKGNFPGRFSGRQFSNSRSEMNVSTLELGDSALYLCASSPAQTTSTDTQYFGPGTRLTVL.